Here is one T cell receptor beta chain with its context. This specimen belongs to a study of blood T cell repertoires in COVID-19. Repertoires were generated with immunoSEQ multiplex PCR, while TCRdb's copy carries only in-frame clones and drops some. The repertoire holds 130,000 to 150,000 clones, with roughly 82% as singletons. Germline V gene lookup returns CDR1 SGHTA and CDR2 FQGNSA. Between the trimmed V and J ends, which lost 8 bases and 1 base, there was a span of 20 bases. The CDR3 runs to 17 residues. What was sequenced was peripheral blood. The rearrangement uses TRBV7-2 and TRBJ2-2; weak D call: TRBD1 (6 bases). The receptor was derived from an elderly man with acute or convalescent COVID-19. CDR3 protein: CASQNYLLTGNTGELFF. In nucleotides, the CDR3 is TGTGCCAGCCAAAACTACTTACTGACAGGGAACACCGGGGAGCTGTTTTTT.